A single T cell receptor (beta chain) is shown here with its context. The germline V gene has CDR1 MNHNY and CDR2 SVGAGI (reference sequence). V gave up 8 bases and J gave up 10 bases, with 18 bases separating them. CDR3 size: 14 residues. Treatment noted: oral pan-JAK inhibitor, 5-10 mg twice daily. The data stem from a study of CD8+ T cells in alopecia areata. Overall study: Administration of oral tofacitinib to treated patients was at 5 to 10 mg twice daily.

Sequencing relied on a cDNA template that was reverse transcribed from extracted RNA. The method was immunoSEQ multiplex PCR; TCRdb's version includes in-frame clones alone and lacks a portion of them. The sample holds 100,000 to 150,000 clones; approximately 60% are singletons and the top ten take 4.5% to 6%. The chain is built from TRBV6-6 and TRBJ1-6; D possibly corresponds to TRBD1 (5 bases). Here the sequenced sample was CD4+ T cells sorted from blood, taken at week 4, from a patient treated with tofacitinib. This receptor was obtained from a human donor with alopecia areata. CDR3 residues: CASSLYGARSPLHF. CDR3 nucleotide sequence: TGTGCCAGCTCCCTGTATGGGGCGAGATCACCCCTCCACTTT.